This TCR beta chain came from a study of PD-1 blockade in classical Hodgkin lymphoma. Notes on the study in general: Complete responders started with a diversity level that resembled newly diagnosed patients at baseline. Among the patients, those starting nivolumab under 1 year after ASCT were excluded.

Germline V gives CDR1 MRHNA, CDR2 SNTAGT. The length of the CDR3 is 13 residues. Trimming stripped 5 bases from V and 5 bases from J, with 12 bases between. About this clone: What it recognizes is unknown.

Using immunoSEQ multiplex PCR, the repertoire was profiled, and TCRdb retains in-frame clones only, with some absent. The sample yields about 17,000 clones, approximately 60% seen once. All patients experienced relapse after autologous stem cell transplantation, and brentuximab vedotin exposure was variable. This clonotype was obtained from a human donor with classical Hodgkin lymphoma. V gene TRBV6-4 combines with J gene TRBJ2-5; a weak D match, TRBD1 (5 bases). The starting material was peripheral blood mononuclear cells (PBMCs), obtained before the second cycle of nivolumab. The CDR3 is CASSREQDETQYF. As DNA, the CDR3 is TGTGCCAGCAGTAGAGAACAGGACGAGACCCAGTACTTC.